This TCR beta chain was recorded in a study of ipilimumab plus nivolumab after autologous stem cell transplantation. Study context: A median of about 8 nivolumab and five or six ipilimumab doses were given. Study-level findings and limits: Authors suggest TCR repertoire, Treg phenotype and gut microbiota support further study.

For this clone: Its antigen is unidentified.

The CDR3 consists of 15 residues. The junction had 9 bases not matched to a gene; V was cut back by 8 bases and J by 7 bases. Germline V gene lookup returns CDR1 LNHDA and CDR2 SQIVND (reference sequence). Patients got ipilimumab 1 mg/kg beginning 14 to 28 days post-transplant. Dosing: nivolumab 3 mg/kg IV, weeks 1, 4, 7, 10, then every two weeks to week 26. Libraries were prepared by immunoSEQ multiplex PCR; TCRdb keeps only in-frame clonotypes and omits some of them. This table has 15,000 or so clones, around 81% appearing once. This sequence originates from a male donor with diffuse large B-cell lymphoma. This chain connects TRBV19 to TRBJ1-6; TRBD1 agrees at 9 bases. The material was PBMCs, obtained in a trial of ipilimumab plus nivolumab as post-transplant consolidation. The CDR3 spells CASDQAGQGNSPLHF. CDR3 nucleotides: TGTGCCAGTGACCAGGCCGGACAGGGGAATTCACCCCTCCACTTT.